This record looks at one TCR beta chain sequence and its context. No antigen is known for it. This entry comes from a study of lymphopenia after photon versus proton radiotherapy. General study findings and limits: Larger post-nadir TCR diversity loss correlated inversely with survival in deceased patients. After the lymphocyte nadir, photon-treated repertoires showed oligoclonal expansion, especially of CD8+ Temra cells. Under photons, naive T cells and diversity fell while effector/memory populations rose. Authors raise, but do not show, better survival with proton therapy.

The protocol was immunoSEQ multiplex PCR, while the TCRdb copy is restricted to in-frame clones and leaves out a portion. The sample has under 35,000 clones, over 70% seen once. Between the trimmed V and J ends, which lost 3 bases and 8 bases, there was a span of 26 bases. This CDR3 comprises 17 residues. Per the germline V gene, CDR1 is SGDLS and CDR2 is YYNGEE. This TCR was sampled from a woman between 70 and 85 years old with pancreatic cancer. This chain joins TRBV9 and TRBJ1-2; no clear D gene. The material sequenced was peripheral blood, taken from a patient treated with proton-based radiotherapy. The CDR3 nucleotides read TGTGCCAGCAGCGCAATACCTACGGGGAGAAGAGTCTACGGCTACACCTTC. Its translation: CASSAIPTGRRVYGYTF.